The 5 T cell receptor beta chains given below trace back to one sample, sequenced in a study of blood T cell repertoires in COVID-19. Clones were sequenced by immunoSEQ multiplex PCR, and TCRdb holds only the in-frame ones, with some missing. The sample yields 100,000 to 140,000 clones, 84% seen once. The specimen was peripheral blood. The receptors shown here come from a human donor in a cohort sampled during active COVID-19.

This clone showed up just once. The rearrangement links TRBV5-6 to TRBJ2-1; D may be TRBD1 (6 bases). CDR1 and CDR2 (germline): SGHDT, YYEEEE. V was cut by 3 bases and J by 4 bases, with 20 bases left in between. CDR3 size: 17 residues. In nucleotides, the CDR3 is TGTGCCAGCAGCTCTCCCTTGGGGGCAGGGTATTACAATGAGCAGTTCTTC. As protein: CASSSPLGAGYYNEQFF. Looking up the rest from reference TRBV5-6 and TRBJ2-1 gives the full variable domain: DAGVTQSPTHLIKTRGQQVTLRCSPKSGHDTVSWYQQALGQGPQFIFQYYEEEERQRGNFPDRFSGHQFPNYSSELNVNALLLGDSALYLCASSSPLGAGYYNEQFFGPGTRLTVL.

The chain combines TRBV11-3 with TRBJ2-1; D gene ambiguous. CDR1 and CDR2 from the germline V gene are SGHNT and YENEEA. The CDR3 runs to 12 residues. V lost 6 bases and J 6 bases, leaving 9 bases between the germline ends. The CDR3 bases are TGTGCCAGCAGAGGAGAAACCAATGAGCAGTTCTTC. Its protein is CASRGETNEQFF.

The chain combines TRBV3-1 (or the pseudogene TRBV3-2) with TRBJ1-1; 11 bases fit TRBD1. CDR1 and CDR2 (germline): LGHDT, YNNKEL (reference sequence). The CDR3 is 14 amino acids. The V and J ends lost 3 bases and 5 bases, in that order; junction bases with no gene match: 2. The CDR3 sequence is CASSQDRGRTEAFF. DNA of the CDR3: TGTGCCAGCAGCCAGGACAGGGGGCGGACTGAAGCTTTCTTT.

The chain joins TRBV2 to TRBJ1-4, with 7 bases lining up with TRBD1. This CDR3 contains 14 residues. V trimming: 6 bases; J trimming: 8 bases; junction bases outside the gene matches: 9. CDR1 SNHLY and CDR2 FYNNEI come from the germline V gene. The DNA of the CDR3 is TGTGCCAGCAGGAACTCAGGGGGAGGAGAAAAACTGTTTTTT. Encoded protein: CASRNSGGGEKLFF.

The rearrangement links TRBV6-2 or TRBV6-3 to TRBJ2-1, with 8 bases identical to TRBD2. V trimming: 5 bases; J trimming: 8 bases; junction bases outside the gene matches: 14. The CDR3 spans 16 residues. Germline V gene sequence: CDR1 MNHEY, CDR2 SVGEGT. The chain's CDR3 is CASSRRLAPRGDEQFF. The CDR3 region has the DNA TGTGCCAGCAGTCGTCGACTAGCGCCGCGTGGTGATGAGCAGTTCTTC.